One and the same sample provided the 10 T cell receptor beta chains below, sequenced in a study of T cell changes during pregnancy in multiple sclerosis. Using immunoSEQ multiplex PCR, the repertoire was profiled, and TCRdb retains in-frame clones only, with some absent. The sample lists 40,000 or so clones; around nine tenths were seen once. The starting material was CD8+ T cells from peripheral blood mononuclear cells, obtained in the first trimester of pregnancy. These TCRs come from a female donor with multiple sclerosis, enrolled in a pregnancy study.

The rearrangement links TRBV2 to TRBJ1-3; 7 bases agree with TRBD1. V trimming: 6 bases; J trimming: 8 bases; junction bases outside the gene matches: 16. The CDR3 covers 16 residues. From germline, CDR1 is SNHLY and CDR2 FYNNEI. CDR3 DNA sequence: TGTGCCAGCAGGGCAGAACACAGGGGAGAAAGTGACACCATATATTTT. Amino acid sequence: CASRAEHRGESDTIYF.

This rearrangement joins TRBV4-1 to TRBJ2-2, with D perhaps TRBD1 (5 bases). The V end lost 1 base, the J end lost 2 bases, and 8 bases lay between the germline ends. In germline, CDR1 is MGHRA, CDR2 YSYEKL. This CDR3 contains 15 residues. DNA for the CDR3: TGCGCCAGCAGCCAAGTGGGGCTTAACACCGGGGAGCTGTTTTTT. Translated, it gives CASSQVGLNTGELFF.

The chain couples TRBV19 to TRBJ2-5; D ambiguous. There are 13 residues in the CDR3. Germline V gene sequence: CDR1 LNHDA, CDR2 SQIVND (reference sequence). V was trimmed by 10 bases and J by 5 bases, leaving 17 bases between them. The CDR3 nucleotides are TGTGCCACCAACCGGGTCCCCTGGGAGACCCAGTACTTC. Protein product: CATNRVPWETQYF.

The V and J genes are TRBV9 and TRBJ1-1; tentative D call: TRBD1 (5 bases). V was trimmed by 3 bases and J by 1 base, leaving 16 bases between them. This CDR3 spans 16 amino acids. Germline V gene data show CDR1 as SGDLS and CDR2 as YYNGEE. CDR3 DNA: TGTGCCAGCAGCGGGGGGGTCGTCGAGGGGAACACTGAAGCTTTCTTT. Translation: CASSGGVVEGNTEAFF.

Here the CDR3 reads CASSFGGLYNEQFF. DNA of the CDR3: TGTGCCAGCAGTTTCGGGGGGCTCTACAATGAGCAGTTCTTC. This sequence joins TRBV27 and TRBJ2-1; weak D call: TRBD2 (7 bases). The germline V gene has CDR1 MNHEY and CDR2 SMNVEV (reference sequence). The CDR3 contains 14 residues. Trimming took 3 bases from V and 3 from J, leaving 9 bases between them.

V is TRBV2 and J is TRBJ1-2; TRBD1 matches at 9 bases. This CDR3 spans 17 amino acids. V lost 6 bases, J lost 6 bases, and 17 bases stayed unmatched. CDR1 and CDR2 (germline): SNHLY, FYNNEI. CDR3 coding DNA: TGTGCCAGCAGCGGCCCACCGTCCGGGACAGGGAGGGATGGCTACACCTTC. The encoded protein is CASSGPPSGTGRDGYTF. Full variable domain (remainder filled in from reference TRBV2 and TRBJ1-2): EPEVTQTPSHQVTQMGQEVILRCVPISNHLYFYWYRQILGQKVEFLVSFYNNEISEKSEIFDDQFSVERPDGSNFTLKIRSTKLEDSAMYFCASSGPPSGTGRDGYTFGSGTRLTVV.

The chain joins TRBV6-5 to TRBJ1-1, with no clear D. CDR1 MNHEY and CDR2 SVGAGI come from the germline V gene. The CDR3 spans 13 residues. V was trimmed by 1 base and J by 3 bases, leaving 6 bases between them. CDR3 in amino acids: CASSYFSYTEAFF. CDR3 DNA sequence: TGTGCCAGCAGTTACTTCAGTTACACTGAAGCTTTCTTT.

The chain is built from TRBV2 and TRBJ2-3; D is perhaps TRBD2 (6 bases). V gave up 0 bases and J gave up 0 bases, with 13 bases separating them. The CDR3 length is 17 residues. Germline loops: CDR1 SNHLY, CDR2 FYNNEI. The CDR3 coding sequence is TGTGCCAGCAGTGAAGCGCGACTAGACCGTAGCACAGATACGCAGTATTTT. Amino acid sequence: CASSEARLDRSTDTQYF.

V gene TRBV11-2 combines with J gene TRBJ2-7; no firm D call. Germline V gene sequence: CDR1 SGHAT, CDR2 FQNNGV. The CDR3 covers 14 residues. V dropped 0 bases and J dropped 3 bases, with 9 bases sitting between them. The CDR3 coding sequence is TGTGCCAGCAGCTTAGAGGCCACTAACTACGAGCAGTACTTC. Its translation: CASSLEATNYEQYF. Looking up the rest from reference TRBV11-2 and TRBJ2-7 gives the full variable domain: EAGVAQSPRYKIIEKRQSVAFWCNPISGHATLYWYQQILGQGPKLLIQFQNNGVVDDSQLPKDRFSAERLKGVDSTLKIQPAKLEDSAVYLCASSLEATNYEQYFGPGTRLTVT.

This clone was seen a few times. CDR3 DNA: TGTGCCAGTAGTGCCCCCGAGACGGCGGTTTTGTCCGCTTTCTTT. Translation gives CASSAPETAVLSAFF. The chain joins TRBV19 to TRBJ1-1, with D unresolved. Trimming removed 5 bases at V and 11 bases at J, with 24 bases between. The CDR3 is 15 amino acids. Looked up from germline, CDR1 is LNHDA and CDR2 is SQIVND (reference sequence). Full variable domain (outside the CDR3, taken from reference TRBV19 and TRBJ1-1): DGGITQSPKYLFRKEGQNVTLSCEQNLNHDAMYWYRQDPGQGLRLIYYSQIVNDFQKGDIAEGYSVSREKKESFPLTVTSAQKNPTAFYLCASSAPETAVLSAFFGQGTRLTVV.